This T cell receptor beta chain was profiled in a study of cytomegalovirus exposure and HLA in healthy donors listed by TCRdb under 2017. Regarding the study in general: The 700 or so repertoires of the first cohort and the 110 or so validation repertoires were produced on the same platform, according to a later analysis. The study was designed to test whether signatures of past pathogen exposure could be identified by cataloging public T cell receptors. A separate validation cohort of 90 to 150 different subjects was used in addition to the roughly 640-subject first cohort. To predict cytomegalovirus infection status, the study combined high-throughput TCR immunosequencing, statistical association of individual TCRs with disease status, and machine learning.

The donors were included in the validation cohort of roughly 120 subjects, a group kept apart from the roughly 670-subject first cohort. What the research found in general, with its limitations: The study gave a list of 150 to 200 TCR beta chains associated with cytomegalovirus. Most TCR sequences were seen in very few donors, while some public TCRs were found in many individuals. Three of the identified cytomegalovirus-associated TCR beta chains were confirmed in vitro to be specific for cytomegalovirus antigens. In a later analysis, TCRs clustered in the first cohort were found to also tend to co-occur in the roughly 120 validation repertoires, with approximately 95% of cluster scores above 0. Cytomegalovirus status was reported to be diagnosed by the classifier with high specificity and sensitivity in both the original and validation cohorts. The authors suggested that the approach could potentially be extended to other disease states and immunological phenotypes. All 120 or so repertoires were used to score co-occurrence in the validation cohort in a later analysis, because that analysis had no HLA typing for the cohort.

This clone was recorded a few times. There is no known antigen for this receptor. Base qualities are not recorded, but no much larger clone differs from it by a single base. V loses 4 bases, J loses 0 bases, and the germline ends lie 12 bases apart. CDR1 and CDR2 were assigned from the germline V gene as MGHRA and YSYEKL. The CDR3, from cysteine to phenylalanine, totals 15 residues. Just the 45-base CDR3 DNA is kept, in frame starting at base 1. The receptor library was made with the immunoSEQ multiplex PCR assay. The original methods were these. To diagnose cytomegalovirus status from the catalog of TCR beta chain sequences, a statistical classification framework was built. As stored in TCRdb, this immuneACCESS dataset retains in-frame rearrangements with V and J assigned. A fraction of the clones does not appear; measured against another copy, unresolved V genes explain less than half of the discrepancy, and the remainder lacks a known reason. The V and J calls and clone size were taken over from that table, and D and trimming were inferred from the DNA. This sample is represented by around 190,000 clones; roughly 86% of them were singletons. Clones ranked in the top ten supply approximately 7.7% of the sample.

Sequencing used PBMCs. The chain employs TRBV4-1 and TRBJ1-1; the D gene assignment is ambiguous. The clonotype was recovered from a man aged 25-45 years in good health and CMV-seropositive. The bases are TGCGCCAGCAGCCTAGAACACGTCATGAACACTGAAGCTTTCTTT. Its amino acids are CASSLEHVMNTEAFF.